Listed here are 5 T cell receptor beta chains from one sample, sequenced in a study of OX40 agonist ivuxolimab in advanced cancers. Clones were sequenced by immunoSEQ multiplex PCR, and TCRdb holds only the in-frame ones, with some missing. The sample yields about 51,000 clones, around 73% seen once. The material sequenced was CD4+ or CD8+ T cells sorted from blood, taken in a trial of the OX40 agonist ivuxolimab. These receptors were obtained from an adult with an advanced solid tumor such as melanoma, head and neck, liver or kidney cancer.

This clone has only a few counts. Here the CDR3 DNA reads TGTGCCAGTAGTGACCCCGGGACTAGCAAGTACGAGCAGTACTTC. Translated: CASSDPGTSKYEQYF. This chain uses TRBV19 with TRBJ2-7, with TRBD2 identical over 9 bases. Trimming removed 5 bases from V and 4 bases from J; junction bases left unmatched: 9. Germline-derived CDR1 and CDR2 are LNHDA and SQIVND (reference sequence). The CDR3 length is 15 residues.

The J gene is TRBJ1-2, the V gene TRBV7-9; no reliable D call. V was pared by 5 bases and J by 8 bases, with 15 bases between. In germline, CDR1 is SEHNR, CDR2 FQNEAQ (reference sequence). This CDR3 region has 13 residues. For the CDR3, the DNA is TGTGCCAGCAGCACGGACCCACCTCTAGGCTACACCTTC. Translating gives CASSTDPPLGYTF.

The chain combines TRBV6-5 with TRBJ1-2; a possible D gene is TRBD1 (5 bases). Between the trimmed V and J ends, which lost 2 bases and 8 bases, there was a span of 12 bases. CDR1 and CDR2 (germline): MNHEY, SVGAGI. The CDR3 is 13 residues long. The CDR3 nucleotides are TGTGCCAGCAGTTACGGTCAGGGTGTAGGCTACACCTTC. It yields the protein CASSYGQGVGYTF.

Relative to its sample, this clone is medium-sized (0.01 to 0.1%). The J gene is TRBJ1-1, the V gene TRBV19; maybe TRBD1 (6 bases). Germline V gives CDR1 LNHDA, CDR2 SQIVND (reference sequence). V lost 6 bases, J lost 4 bases, and 9 bases lay in between. The CDR3 sequence is 12 residues long. CDR3 coding DNA: TGTGCCAGTAGGGAACAGGGCACTGAAGCTTTCTTT. It specifies CASREQGTEAFF.

The chain uses TRBV15 and TRBJ1-2; D gene ambiguous. Germline values: CDR1 LNHNV, CDR2 YYDKDF (reference sequence). The CDR3 runs 14 residues. V was trimmed by 5 bases and J by 0 bases, leaving 10 bases between them. CDR3 coding DNA: TGTGCCACCAGCCCCGAGTCAGCTAACTATGGCTACACCTTC. This codes for CATSPESANYGYTF. The whole variable domain, filled in from reference TRBV15 and TRBJ1-2, reads DAMVIQNPRYQVTQFGKPVTLSCSQTLNHNVMYWYQQKSSQAPKLLFHYYDKDFNNEADTPDNFQSRRPNTSFCFLDIRSPGLGDTAMYLCATSPESANYGYTFGSGTRLTVV.